This TCR beta chain was captured by sequencing in a study of blood T cell repertoires in COVID-19. Study at large: Samples of COVID-19 (acute and convalescent) were obtained from the United States, Italy and Spain.

Followed longitudinally, the Seattle patients had been enrolled during active infection. CDR1 and CDR2 from the germline V gene are LNHNV and YYDKDF (reference sequence). Unmatched junction bases numbered 4, after V lost 4 bases and J lost 1 base. The CDR3 sequence is 15 residues long. This table comes from immunoSEQ multiplex PCR, and its TCRdb copy is limited to in-frame clones, with some not included. The table has about 180,000 clones, approximately 90% seen once. The clonotype comes from a woman in her sixties or seventies with COVID-19, enrolled during active disease. The J gene is TRBJ2-1, the V gene TRBV15; 7 bases are a match to TRBD2. Sequenced sample: peripheral blood. The CDR3 nucleotides read TGTGCCACCAGCACGCCAGCGGGATCCTACAATGAGCAGTTCTTC. This gives the protein CATSTPAGSYNEQFF.